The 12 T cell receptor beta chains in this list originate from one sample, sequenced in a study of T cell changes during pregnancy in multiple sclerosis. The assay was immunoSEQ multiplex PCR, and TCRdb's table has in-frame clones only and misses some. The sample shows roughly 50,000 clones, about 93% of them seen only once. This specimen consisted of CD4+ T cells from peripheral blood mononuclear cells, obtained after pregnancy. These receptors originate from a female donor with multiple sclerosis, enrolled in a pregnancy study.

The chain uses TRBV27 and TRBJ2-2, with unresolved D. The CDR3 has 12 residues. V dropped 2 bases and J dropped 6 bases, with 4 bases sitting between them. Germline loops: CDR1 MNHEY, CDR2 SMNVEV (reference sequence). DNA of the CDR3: TGTGCCAGCAGTTTAACGGCCGGGGAGCTGTTTTTT. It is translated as CASSLTAGELFF.

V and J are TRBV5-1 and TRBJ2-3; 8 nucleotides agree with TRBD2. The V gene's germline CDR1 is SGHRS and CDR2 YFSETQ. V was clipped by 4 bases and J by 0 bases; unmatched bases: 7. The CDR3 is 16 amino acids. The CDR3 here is CASSPRTSRSTDTQYF. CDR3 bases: TGCGCCAGCAGCCCTAGGACTAGCCGGAGCACAGATACGCAGTATTTT.

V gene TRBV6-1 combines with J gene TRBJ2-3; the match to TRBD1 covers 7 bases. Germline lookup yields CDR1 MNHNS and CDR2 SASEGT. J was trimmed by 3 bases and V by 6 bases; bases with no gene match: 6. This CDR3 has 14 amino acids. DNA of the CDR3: TGTGCCAGCAGGAAACCGACAGGGACAGATACGCAGTATTTT. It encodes CASRKPTGTDTQYF.

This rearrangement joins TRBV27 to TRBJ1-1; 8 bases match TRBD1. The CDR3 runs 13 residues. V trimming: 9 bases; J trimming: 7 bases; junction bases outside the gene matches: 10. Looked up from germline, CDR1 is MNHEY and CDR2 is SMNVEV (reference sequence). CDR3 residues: CASLGQVNREAFF. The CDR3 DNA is TGTGCCAGTTTGGGACAGGTAAACCGTGAAGCTTTCTTT.

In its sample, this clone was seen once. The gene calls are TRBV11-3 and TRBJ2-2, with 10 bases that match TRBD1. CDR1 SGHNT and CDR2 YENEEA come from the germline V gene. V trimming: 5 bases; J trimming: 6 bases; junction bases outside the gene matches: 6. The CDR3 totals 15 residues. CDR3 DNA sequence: TGTGCCAGCAGCGGGACAGGGGTTCAGTCCGGGGAGCTGTTTTTT. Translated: CASSGTGVQSGELFF.

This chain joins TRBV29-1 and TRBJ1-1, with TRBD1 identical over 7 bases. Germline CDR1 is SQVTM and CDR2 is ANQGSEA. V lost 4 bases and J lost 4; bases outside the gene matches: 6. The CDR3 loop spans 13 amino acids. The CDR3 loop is CSVGNRGGTEAFF. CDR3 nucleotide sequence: TGCAGCGTTGGTAACAGGGGCGGCACTGAAGCTTTCTTT.

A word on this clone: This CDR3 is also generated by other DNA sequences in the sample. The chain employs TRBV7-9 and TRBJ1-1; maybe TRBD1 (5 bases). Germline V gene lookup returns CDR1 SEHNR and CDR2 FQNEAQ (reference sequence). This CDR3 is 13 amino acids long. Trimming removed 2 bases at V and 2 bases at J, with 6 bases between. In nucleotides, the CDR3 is TGTGCCAGCAGCTTACAGGGAAACACTGAAGCTTTCTTT. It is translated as CASSLQGNTEAFF. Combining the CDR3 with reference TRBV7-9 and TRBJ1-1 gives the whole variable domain DTGVSQNPRHKITKRGQNVTFRCDPISEHNRLYWYRQTLGQGPEFLTYFQNEAQLEKSRLLSDRFSAERPKGSFSTLEIQRTEQGDSAMYLCASSLQGNTEAFFGQGTRLTVV.

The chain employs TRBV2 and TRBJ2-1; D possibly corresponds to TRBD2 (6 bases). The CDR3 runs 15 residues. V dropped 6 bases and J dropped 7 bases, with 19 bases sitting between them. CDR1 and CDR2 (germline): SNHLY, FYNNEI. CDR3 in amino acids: CASRRDSPLGNEQFF. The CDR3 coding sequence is TGTGCCAGCAGACGGGACTCCCCCCTGGGGAATGAGCAGTTCTTC.

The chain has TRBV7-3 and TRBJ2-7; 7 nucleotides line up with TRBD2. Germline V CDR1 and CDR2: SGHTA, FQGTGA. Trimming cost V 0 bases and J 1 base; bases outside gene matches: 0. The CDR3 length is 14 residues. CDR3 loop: CASSLTGGSYEQYF. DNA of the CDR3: TGTGCCAGCAGCTTAACGGGGGGGTCCTACGAGCAGTACTTC.

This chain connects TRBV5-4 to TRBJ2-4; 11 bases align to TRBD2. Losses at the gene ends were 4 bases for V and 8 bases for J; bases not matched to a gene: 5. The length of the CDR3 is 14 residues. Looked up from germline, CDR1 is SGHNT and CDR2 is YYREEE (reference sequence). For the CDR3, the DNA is TGTGCCAGCAGCCCAACTAGCGGGAGTGACATTCAGTACTTC. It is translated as CASSPTSGSDIQYF.

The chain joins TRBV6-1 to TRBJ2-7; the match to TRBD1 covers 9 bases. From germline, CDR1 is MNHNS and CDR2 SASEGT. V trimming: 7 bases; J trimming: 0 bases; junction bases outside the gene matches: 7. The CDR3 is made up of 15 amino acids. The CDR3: CASKRDRDISYEQYF. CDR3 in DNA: TGTGCCAGCAAACGGGACAGGGACATCTCCTACGAGCAGTACTTC.

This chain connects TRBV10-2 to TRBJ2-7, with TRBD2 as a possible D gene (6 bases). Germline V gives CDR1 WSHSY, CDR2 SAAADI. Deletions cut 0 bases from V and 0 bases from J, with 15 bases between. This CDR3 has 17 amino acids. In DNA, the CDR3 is TGCGCCAGCAGTGAGTCGGGGGTAGGGACTTCCTCCTACGAGCAGTACTTC. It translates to CASSESGVGTSSYEQYF.